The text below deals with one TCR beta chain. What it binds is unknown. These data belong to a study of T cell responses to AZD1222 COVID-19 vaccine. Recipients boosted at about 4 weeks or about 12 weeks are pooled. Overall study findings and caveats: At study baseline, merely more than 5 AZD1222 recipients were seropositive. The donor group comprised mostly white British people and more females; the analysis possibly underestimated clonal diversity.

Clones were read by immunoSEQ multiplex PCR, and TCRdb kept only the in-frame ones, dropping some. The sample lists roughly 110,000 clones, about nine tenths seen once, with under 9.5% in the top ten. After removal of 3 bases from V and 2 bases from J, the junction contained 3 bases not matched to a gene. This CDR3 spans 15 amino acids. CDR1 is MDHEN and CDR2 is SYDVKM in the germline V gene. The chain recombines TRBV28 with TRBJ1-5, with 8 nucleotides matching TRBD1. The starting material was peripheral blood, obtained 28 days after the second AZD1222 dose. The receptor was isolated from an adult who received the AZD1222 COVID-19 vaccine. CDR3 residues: CASSFPDRGNQPQHF. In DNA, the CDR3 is TGTGCCAGCAGTTTCCCGGACAGGGGCAATCAGCCCCAGCATTTT.